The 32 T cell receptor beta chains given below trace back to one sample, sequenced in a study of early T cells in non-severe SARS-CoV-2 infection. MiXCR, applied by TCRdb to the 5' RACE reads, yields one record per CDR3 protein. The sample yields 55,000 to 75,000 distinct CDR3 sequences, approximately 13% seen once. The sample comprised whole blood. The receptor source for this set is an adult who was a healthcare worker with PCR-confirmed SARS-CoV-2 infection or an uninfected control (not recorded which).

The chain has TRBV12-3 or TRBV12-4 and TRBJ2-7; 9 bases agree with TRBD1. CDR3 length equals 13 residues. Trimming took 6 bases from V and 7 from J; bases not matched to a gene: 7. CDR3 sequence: CASSKQGAREQYF. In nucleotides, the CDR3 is TGTGCCAGCAGCAAACAGGGGGCGCGTGAGCAGTACTTC.

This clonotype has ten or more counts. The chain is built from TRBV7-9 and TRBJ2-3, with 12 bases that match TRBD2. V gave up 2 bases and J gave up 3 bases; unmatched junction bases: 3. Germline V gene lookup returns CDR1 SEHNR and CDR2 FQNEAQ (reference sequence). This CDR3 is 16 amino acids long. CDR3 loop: CASSLTSGGRTDTQYF. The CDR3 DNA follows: TGTGCCAGCAGCTTAACTAGCGGGGGGAGGACAGATACGCAGTATTTT.

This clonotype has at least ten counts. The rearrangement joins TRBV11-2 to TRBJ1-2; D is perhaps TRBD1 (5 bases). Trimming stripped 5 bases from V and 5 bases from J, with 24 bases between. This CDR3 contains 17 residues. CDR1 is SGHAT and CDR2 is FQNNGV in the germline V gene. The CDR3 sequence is CASSPPPGLRVQYGYTF. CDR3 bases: TGTGCCAGCAGCCCGCCCCCAGGGTTGAGAGTCCAGTATGGCTACACCTTC.

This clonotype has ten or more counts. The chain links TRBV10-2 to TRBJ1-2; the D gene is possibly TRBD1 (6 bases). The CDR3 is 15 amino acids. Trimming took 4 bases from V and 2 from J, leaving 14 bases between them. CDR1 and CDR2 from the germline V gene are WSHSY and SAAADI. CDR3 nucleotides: TGCGCCAGCAGTGGGACAGTAGTGGGGAACTATGGCTACACCTTC. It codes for CASSGTVVGNYGYTF.

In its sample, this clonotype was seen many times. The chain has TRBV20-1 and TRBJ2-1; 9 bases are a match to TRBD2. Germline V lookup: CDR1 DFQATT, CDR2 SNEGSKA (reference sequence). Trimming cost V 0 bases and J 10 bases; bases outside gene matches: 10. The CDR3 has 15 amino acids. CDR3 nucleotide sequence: TGCAGTGCTAGAGACCAGGGGCTAGCGGGGCCCGAGCAGTTCTTC. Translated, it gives CSARDQGLAGPEQFF.

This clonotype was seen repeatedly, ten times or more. CDR3 amino acids: CASSPLTGGNQPQHF. The CDR3 region has the DNA TGTGCCAGCAGTCCATTAACAGGGGGGAATCAGCCCCAGCATTTT. The chain links TRBV27 to TRBJ1-5, with 8 bases identical to TRBD1. The CDR3 contains 15 residues. Looked up from germline, CDR1 is MNHEY and CDR2 is SMNVEV (reference sequence). Trimming at V came to 5 bases and at J to 4 bases, leaving 7 bases not matched to a gene.

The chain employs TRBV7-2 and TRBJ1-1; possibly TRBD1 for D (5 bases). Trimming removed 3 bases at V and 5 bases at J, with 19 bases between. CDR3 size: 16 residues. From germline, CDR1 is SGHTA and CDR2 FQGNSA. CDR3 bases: TGTGCCAGCAGCTTTAGTATACGGGGCGCTGAGACTGAAGCTTTCTTT. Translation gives CASSFSIRGAETEAFF.

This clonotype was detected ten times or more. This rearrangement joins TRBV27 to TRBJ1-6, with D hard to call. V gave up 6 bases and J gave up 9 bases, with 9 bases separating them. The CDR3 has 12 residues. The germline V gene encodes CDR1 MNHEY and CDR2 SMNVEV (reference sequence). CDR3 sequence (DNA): TGTGCCAGCAGGACGGGTGGTTCACCCCTCCACTTT. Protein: CASRTGGSPLHF.

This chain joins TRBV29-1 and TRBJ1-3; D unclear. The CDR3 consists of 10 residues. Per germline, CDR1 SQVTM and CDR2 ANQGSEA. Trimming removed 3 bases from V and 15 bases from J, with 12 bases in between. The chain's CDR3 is CSVDSLVGYF. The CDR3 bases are TGCAGCGTTGATAGTCTGGTCGGATATTTT.

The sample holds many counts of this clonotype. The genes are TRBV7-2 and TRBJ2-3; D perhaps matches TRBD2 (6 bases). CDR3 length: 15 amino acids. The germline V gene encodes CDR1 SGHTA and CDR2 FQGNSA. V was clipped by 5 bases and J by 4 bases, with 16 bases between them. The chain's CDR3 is CASSQGLGGADTQYF. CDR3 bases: TGTGCCAGCAGCCAGGGACTGGGAGGCGCAGATACGCAGTATTTT. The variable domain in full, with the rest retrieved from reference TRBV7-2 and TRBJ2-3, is GAGVSQSPSNKVTEKGKDVELRCDPISGHTALYWYRQSLGQGLEFLIYFQGNSAPDKSGLPSDRFSAERTGGSVSTLTIQRTQQEDSAVYLCASSQGLGGADTQYFGPGTRLTVL.

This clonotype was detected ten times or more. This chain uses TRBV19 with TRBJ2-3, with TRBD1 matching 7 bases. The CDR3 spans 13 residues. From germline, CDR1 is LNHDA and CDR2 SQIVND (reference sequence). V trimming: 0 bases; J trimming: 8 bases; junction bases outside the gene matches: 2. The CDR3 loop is CASSIDPGGTQYF. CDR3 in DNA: TGTGCCAGTAGTATAGACCCAGGGGGTACGCAGTATTTT.

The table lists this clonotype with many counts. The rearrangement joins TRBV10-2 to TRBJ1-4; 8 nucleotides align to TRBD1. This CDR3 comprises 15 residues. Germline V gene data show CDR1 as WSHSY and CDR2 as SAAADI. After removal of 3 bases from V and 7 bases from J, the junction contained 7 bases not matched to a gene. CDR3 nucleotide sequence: TGCGCCAGCAGTGAAACCCAGGGGGCCGGTGAAAAACTGTTTTTT. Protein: CASSETQGAGEKLFF.

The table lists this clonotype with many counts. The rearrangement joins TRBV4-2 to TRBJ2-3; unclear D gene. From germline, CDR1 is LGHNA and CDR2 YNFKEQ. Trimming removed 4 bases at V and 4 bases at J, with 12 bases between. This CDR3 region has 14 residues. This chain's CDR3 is CASSLTTGSDTQYF. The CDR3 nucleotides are TGTGCCAGCAGCCTCACTACGGGCTCAGATACGCAGTATTTT.

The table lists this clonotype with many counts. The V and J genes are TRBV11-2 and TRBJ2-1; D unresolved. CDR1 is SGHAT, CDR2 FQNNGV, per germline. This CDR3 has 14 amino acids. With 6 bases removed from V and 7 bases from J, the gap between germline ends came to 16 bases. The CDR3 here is CASSFSSLRNEQFF. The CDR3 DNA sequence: TGTGCCAGCAGTTTTTCCTCCCTACGGAATGAGCAGTTCTTC.

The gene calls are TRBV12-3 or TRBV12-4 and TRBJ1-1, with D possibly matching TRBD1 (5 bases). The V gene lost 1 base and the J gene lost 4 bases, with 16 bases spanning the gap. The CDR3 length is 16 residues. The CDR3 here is CASSLGGGELITEAFF. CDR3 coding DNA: TGTGCCAGCAGTTTAGGGGGAGGGGAGTTGATCACTGAAGCTTTCTTT.

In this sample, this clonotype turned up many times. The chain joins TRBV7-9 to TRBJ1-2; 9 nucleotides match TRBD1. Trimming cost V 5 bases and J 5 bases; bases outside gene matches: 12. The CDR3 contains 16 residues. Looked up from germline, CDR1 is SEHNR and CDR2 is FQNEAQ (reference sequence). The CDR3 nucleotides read TGTGCCAGCAGCCAGGACAGGGGCGAAAGCCGGTATGGCTACACCTTC. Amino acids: CASSQDRGESRYGYTF.

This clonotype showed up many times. DNA of the CDR3: TGTGCCAGTAGTATAGATACAGCGGTCTACAATGAGCAGTTCTTC. It yields the protein CASSIDTAVYNEQFF. The chain couples TRBV19 to TRBJ2-1; possible D gene TRBD2, 5 bases. Germline V gene lookup returns CDR1 LNHDA and CDR2 SQIVND (reference sequence). The V end lost 0 bases, the J end lost 3 bases, and 9 bases lay between the germline ends. The CDR3 has 15 residues.

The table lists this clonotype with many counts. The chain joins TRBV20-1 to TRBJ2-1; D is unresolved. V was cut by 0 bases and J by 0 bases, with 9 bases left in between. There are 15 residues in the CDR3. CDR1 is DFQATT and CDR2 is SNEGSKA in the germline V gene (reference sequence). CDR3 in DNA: TGCAGTGCTAGAGATCTTGATAGCTCCTACAATGAGCAGTTCTTC. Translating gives CSARDLDSSYNEQFF.

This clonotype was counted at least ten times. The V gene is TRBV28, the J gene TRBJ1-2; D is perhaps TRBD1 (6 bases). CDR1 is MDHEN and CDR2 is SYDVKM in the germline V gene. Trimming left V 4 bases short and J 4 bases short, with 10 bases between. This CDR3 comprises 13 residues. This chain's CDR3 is CASSSGHTYGYTF. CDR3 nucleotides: TGTGCCAGCAGTTCGGGACACACCTATGGCTACACCTTC.

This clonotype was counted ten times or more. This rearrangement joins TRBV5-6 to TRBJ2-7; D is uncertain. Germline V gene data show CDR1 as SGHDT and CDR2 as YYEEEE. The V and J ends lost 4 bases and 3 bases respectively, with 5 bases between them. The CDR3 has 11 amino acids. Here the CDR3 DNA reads TGTGCCAGCAGCCCGGACTACGAGCAGTACTTC. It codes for CASSPDYEQYF.

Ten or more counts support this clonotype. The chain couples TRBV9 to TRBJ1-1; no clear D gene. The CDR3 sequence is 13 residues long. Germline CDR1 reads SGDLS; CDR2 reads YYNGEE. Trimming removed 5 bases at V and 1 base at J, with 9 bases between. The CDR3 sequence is CASREHPNTEAFF. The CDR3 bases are TGTGCCAGCAGAGAACACCCGAACACTGAAGCTTTCTTT.

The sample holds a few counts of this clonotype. The chain's CDR3 is CSARAAGYSYEQYF. CDR3 nucleotides: TGCAGTGCTAGAGCGGCAGGGTACTCCTACGAGCAGTACTTC. V gene TRBV20-1 combines with J gene TRBJ2-7; D possibly corresponds to TRBD1 (5 bases). Germline V gene lookup returns CDR1 DFQATT and CDR2 SNEGSKA (reference sequence). The V and J ends lost 1 base and 0 bases respectively, with 10 bases between them. This CDR3 has 14 amino acids.

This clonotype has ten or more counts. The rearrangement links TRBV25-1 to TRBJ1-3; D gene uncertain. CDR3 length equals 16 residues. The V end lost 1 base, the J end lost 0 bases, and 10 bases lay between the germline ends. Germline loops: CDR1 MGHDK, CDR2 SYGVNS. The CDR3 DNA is TGTGCCAGCAGTGAATGGAGCGGGAGCTCTGGAAACACCATATATTTT. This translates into CASSEWSGSSGNTIYF.

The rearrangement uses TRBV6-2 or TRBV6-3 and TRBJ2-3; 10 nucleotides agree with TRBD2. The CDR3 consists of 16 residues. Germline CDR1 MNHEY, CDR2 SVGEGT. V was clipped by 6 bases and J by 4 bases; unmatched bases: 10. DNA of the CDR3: TGTGCCAGCAGCCACGGACTAGCGGAACTAGCAGATACGCAGTATTTT. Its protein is CASSHGLAELADTQYF.

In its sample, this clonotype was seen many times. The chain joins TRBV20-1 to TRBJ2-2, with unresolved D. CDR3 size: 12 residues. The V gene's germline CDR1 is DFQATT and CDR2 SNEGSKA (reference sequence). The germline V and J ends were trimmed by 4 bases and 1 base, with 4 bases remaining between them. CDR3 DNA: TGCAGTGCTATAGTGAACACCGGGGAGCTGTTTTTT. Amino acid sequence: CSAIVNTGELFF.

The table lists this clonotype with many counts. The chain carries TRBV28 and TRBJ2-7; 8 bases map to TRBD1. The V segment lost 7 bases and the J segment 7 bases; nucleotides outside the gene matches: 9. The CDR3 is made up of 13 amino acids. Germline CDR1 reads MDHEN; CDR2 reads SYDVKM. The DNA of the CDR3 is TGTGCCAGCAAGCTCCCGACAGGGGCTGAGCAGTACTTC. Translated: CASKLPTGAEQYF.

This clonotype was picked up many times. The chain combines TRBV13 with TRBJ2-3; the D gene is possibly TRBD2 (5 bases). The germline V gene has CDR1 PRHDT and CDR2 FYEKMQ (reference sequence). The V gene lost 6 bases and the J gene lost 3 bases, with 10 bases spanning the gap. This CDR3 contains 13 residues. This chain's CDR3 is CASSRGVTDTQYF. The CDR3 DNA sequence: TGTGCCAGCAGTCGGGGAGTTACAGATACGCAGTATTTT.

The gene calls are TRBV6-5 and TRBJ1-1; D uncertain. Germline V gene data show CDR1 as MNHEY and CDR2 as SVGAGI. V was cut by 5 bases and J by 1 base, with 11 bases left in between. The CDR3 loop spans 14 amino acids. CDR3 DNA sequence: TGTGCCAGCAGTCCTACCCGGAGGAACACTGAAGCTTTCTTT. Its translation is CASSPTRRNTEAFF.

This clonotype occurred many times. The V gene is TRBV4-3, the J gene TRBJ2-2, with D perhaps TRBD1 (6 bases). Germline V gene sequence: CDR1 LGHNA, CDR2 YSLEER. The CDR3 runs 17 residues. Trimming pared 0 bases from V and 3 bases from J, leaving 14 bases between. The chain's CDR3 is CASSQDLGQGHTGELFF. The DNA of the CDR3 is TGCGCCAGCAGCCAAGATCTTGGCCAGGGGCACACCGGGGAGCTGTTTTTT.

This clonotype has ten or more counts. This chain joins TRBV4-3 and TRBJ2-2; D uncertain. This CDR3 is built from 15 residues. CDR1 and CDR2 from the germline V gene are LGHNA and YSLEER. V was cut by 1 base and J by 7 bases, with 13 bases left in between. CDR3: CASSQVQGRGGELFF. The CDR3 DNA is TGCGCCAGCAGCCAAGTTCAAGGGCGAGGCGGGGAGCTGTTTTTT.

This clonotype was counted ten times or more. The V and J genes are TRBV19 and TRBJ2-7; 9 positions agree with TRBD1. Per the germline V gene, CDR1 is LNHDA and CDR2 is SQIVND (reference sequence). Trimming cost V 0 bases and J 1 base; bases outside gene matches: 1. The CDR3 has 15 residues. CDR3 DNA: TGTGCCAGTAGTATAGATGGGACAGGGTCCTACGAGCAGTACTTC. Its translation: CASSIDGTGSYEQYF.

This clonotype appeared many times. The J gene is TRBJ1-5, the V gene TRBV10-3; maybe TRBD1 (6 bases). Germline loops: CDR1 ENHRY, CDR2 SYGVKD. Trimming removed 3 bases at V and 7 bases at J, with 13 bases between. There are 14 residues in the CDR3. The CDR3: CAISDTGFVQPQHF. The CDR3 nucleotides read TGTGCCATCAGTGATACAGGGTTCGTACAGCCCCAGCATTTT.